This T cell receptor beta chain was recovered during a study of blood T cell repertoires in COVID-19. Study-wide background: Samples came from the United States, Italy and Spain, spanning acute and convalescent COVID-19. Nucleic acid was either cDNA or gDNA, and it came from T cells, B-cell-depleted T cells, or PBMCs.

Original processing methods: It was from reference gene primer amplification that nucleated cell counts were estimated. Some clones are missing from TCRdb's copy, which holds only in-frame ones; the method was immunoSEQ multiplex PCR. V and J calls and clone size are those listed in that table; D and trimming were worked out from the DNA. Of about 220,000 clones in the sample, 80% to 90% were seen once. Per the germline V gene, CDR1 is MNHEY and CDR2 is SMNVEV (reference sequence). With 0 bases removed from V and 3 bases from J, the gap between germline ends came to 14 bases. The CDR3 runs to 17 residues.

Sequenced sample: peripheral blood. The sequence came from a woman aged 55-75 years who had recovered from COVID-19. The rearrangement uses TRBV27 and TRBJ2-2, with D tentatively TRBD1 (6 bases). Here the CDR3 DNA reads TGTGCCAGCAGTTTATCGGGCATCAGGGGTTACACCGGGGAGCTGTTTTTT. Translating gives CASSLSGIRGYTGELFF.